This T cell receptor (beta chain) was recorded in a study of T-cell reconstitution after alpha-beta-depleted transplantation in children. Overall study findings and caveats: T-cell numbers and diversity, one year after transplant, stemmed largely from T cells that were newly produced. Surviving recipient T cells and thymic progenitors underlay high day-60 TCRbeta diversity in some patients. Roughly two months post-transplant, alpha-beta T cells reportedly originated from several hundred graft clones that had expanded.

Molecular barcoding with unique molecular identifiers was used for the TCRbeta library. Each CDR3 protein gets one entry after TCRdb re-called the PCR reads with MiXCR. There are approximately 82,000 distinct CDR3 sequences in the sample; approximately 18% occur only once, and approximately 55% lies in the top ten. Trimming left V 6 bases short and J 3 bases short, with 20 bases between. This CDR3 has 16 residues. CDR1 is MNHEY, CDR2 SVGAGI, per germline. To note about this clonotype: Its matching antigen is unknown.

This sequence originates from a male patient under 10 years old who had a stem cell transplant for acute lymphoblastic leukemia, so the T cells may come from the graft donor. Sequences were derived from PBMCs, mostly from graft donor cells, sampled 360 days after TCRalphabeta/CD19-depleted stem cell transplant. The chain carries TRBV6-5 and TRBJ1-2, with D possibly being TRBD1 (5 bases). Written as DNA, the CDR3 is TGTGCCAGCAGCCTTTTGACAGCCGGCGGATACTATGGCTACACCTTC. Its translation is CASSLLTAGGYYGYTF.